This T cell receptor beta chain was sequenced in a study of T cell responses to AZD1222 COVID-19 vaccine. Study-level points and caveats: Sampling captured repertoires only after the peak T cell response.

The germline gives CDR1 SNHLY, CDR2 FYNNEI. V lost 5 bases to trimming and J lost 4 bases, with 8 bases between them. The CDR3 runs to 12 residues. The table came from immunoSEQ multiplex PCR; TCRdb's copy has only in-frame clones and leaves some out. The profile shows roughly 270,000 clones, around 93% of them singletons. Samples with a second dose at about 4 or about 12 weeks were pooled together. A word on this clone: The antigen is undetermined.

This chain links TRBV2 with TRBJ1-1, with D tentatively TRBD1 (5 bases). Sample: peripheral blood, taken 28 days after the second AZD1222 dose. This TCR was sampled from an adult who received the AZD1222 COVID-19 vaccine. In nucleotides, the CDR3 is TGTGCCAGCAGTACGGACATCACTGAAGCTTTCTTT. Its translation: CASSTDITEAFF.